These T cell receptor beta chains were read from a single sample in a study of blood T cell repertoires in COVID-19. Data came from immunoSEQ multiplex PCR; TCRdb stores just in-frame clones and leaves some out. Altogether 140,000 to 150,000 clones are present, approximately 80% being singletons, with the ten largest covering more than 8%. The sample taken for sequencing was peripheral blood. These receptors were collected from a human donor in a cohort sampled during active COVID-19. Each CDR3 is given with its conserved first and last residue. D genes are given only for firm matches. Part of the rows lack a size; the others show once, few, many or a class for expanded clones.

j_call	clone_size	d_call	v_call	cdr3_nt	cdr3_aa
TRBJ1-1	.	.	TRBV5-1	TGCGCCAGCAGCTTGGGGGAGGGCTGGAGCACTGAAGCTTTCTTT	CASSLGEGWSTEAFF
TRBJ2-3	.	.	TRBV28	TGTGCCAGCAGTTCCTCCGGGGGTGGGGGAAGCACAGATACGCAGTATTTT	CASSSSGGGGSTDTQYF
TRBJ2-2	few	.	TRBV5-8	TGTGCCAGCAGACATCGGGGGGCGGGCACCGGGGAGCTGTTTTTT	CASRHRGAGTGELFF
TRBJ2-3	.	TRBD1	TRBV18	TGTGCCAGCTCACCACAACTGACAGGGGCCAACACAGATACGCAGTATTTT	CASSPQLTGANTDTQYF
TRBJ2-1	.	TRBD2	TRBV20-1	TGCAGTGCTAGTTTTTCGGGAGGGCCGGTTGAGCAGTTCTTC	CSASFSGGPVEQFF
TRBJ2-5	.	TRBD1	TRBV5-4	TGTGCCAGCAGCTACAAGACAGGGGTAGAACGAGAGACCCAGTACTTC	CASSYKTGVERETQYF
TRBJ2-7	.	TRBD2	TRBV6-4	TGTGCCAACTTGGGACTAGCGGTAACCACTTCCTACGAGCAGTACTTC	CANLGLAVTTSYEQYF
TRBJ2-7	.	TRBD2	TRBV3-1/TRBV3-2	TGTGCCAGCAGAGAAAGCGGGAGGGCCCGGTACGAGCAGTACTTC	CASRESGRARYEQYF
TRBJ2-6	.	TRBD1	TRBV2	TGTGCCAGCACGACAGGGTACGGGGCCAACGTCCTGACTTTC	CASTTGYGANVLTF
TRBJ2-3	.	TRBD2	TRBV7-2	TGTGCCAGCAGCTTCCCGGGACTAGTGGGCACGCAGTATTTT	CASSFPGLVGTQYF
TRBJ2-7	once	.	TRBV6-6	TGTGCCAGCAGTTATGCGGGGACCTCCTACGAGCAGTACTTC	CASSYAGTSYEQYF
TRBJ2-5	.	.	TRBV7-3	TGTGCCAGCAGCTTAGGAGGGGGCTGGGAGACCCAGTACTTC	CASSLGGGWETQYF
TRBJ1-5	once	.	TRBV28	TGTGCGACGCACCCCGGACAAAATCAGCCCCAGCATTTT	CATHPGQNQPQHF
TRBJ2-7	.	TRBD2	TRBV6-2/TRBV6-3	TGTGCCAGCAGTTACTCCGGACTAGCGGGAGAGGGTGAGCAGTACTTC	CASSYSGLAGEGEQYF
TRBJ2-7	.	TRBD2	TRBV11-2	TGTGCCAGCAGCTTAGTACGGGTTAGCGGGAGGGCCTCCTACGAGCAGTACTTC	CASSLVRVSGRASYEQYF
TRBJ2-5	.	.	TRBV11-2	TGTGCCAGCAGCTTTAGAATCCAAGAGACCCAGTACTTC	CASSFRIQETQYF
TRBJ1-4	.	.	TRBV21-1	TGTGCCAGCACCAAACGGGACAGGGAGAATGAAAAACTGTTTTTT	CASTKRDRENEKLFF
TRBJ2-1	.	TRBD2	TRBV18	TGTGCCAGCTCACCGAGGGAGGGGAAGAACAATGAGCAGTTCTTC	CASSPREGKNNEQFF
TRBJ2-3	few	.	TRBV7-9	TGTGCCAGCAGTCCCGACTCGGGGAGGGATACGCAGTATTTT	CASSPDSGRDTQYF
TRBJ2-2	few	.	TRBV7-3	TGTGCCAGCAGCTCGCCAGGGGCCGGGGAGCTGTTTTTT	CASSSPGAGELFF
TRBJ1-6	few	TRBD1	TRBV14	TGTGCCAGCAGCCAAGGGAAGTGGTGGCAGGGGGTTTGGCCCCTCCACTTT	CASSQGKWWQGVWPLHF
TRBJ2-1	.	.	TRBV10-1	TGCGCCAGCGGACAGCGTAGGACATACAATGAGCAGTTCTTC	CASGQRRTYNEQFF
TRBJ1-4	.	.	TRBV27	TGTGCCAGTACAGACAGCGGGAATGAAAAACTGTTTTTT	CASTDSGNEKLFF
TRBJ2-6	.	TRBD1	TRBV9	TGTGCCAGCAGCGGAGGGGGTGACAGGGGCAGAATCTCTGGGGCCAACGTCCTGACTTTC	CASSGGGDRGRISGANVLTF